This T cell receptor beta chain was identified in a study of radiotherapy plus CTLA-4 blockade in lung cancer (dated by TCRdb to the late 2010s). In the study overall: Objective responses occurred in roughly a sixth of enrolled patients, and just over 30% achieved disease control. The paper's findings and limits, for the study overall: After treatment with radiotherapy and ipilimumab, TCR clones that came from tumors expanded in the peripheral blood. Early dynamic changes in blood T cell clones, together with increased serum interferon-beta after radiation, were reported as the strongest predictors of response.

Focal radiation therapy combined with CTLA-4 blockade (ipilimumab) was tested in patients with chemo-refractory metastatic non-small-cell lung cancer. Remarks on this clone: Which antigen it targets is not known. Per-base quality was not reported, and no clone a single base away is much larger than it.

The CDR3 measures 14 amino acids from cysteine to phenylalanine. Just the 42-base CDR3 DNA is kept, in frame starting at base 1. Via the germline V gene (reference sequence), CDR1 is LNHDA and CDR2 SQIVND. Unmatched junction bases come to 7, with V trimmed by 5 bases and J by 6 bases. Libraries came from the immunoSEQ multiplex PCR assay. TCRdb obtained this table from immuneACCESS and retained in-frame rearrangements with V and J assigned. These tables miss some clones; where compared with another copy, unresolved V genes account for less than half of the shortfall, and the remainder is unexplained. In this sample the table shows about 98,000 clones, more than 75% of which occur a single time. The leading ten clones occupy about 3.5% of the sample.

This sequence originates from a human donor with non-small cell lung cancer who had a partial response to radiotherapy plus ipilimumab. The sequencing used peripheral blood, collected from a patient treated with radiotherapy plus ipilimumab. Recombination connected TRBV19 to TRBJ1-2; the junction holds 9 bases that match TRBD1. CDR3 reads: CASSARTGGNGYTF. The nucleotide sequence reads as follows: TGTGCCAGTAGTGCCAGAACAGGGGGCAATGGCTACACCTTC.